A single sample is the source of the 6 T cell receptor beta chains below, sequenced in a study of read filtering for tumor transcriptome and immune sequencing. From approximately 430 ng of RNA, a library with molecular barcoded alpha/delta and beta/gamma adaptors was made. TCRdb recomputed calls from the reads with MiXCR, one row per CDR3 protein. The data contain about 62,000 distinct CDR3 sequences, roughly 20% of them singletons. Sequenced input: a population of CD138-negative cells sorted from bone marrow. The receptors were gathered from a donor aged 40 or older with multiple myeloma.

About this clonotype: This may come from a read error, since a much larger clone is one base off. V is TRBV5-1 and J is TRBJ2-5; TRBD1 or TRBD2 may be the D gene (5 bases each). This CDR3 region has 13 residues. V was cut by 3 bases and J by 1 base, with 7 bases left in between. From germline, CDR1 is SGHRS and CDR2 YFSETQ. In DNA, the CDR3 is TGCGCCAGCAGCTGGGACGGCCAAGAGACCCAGTACTTC. Encoded protein: CASSWDGQETQYF.

This clonotype appeared many times. In DNA form, the CDR3 reads TGTGCCAGCAGCCGGACAGGAGCGGTCACTGAAGCTTTCTTT. Translated: CASSRTGAVTEAFF. The J gene is TRBJ1-1, the V gene TRBV5-5, with 7 bases aligning to TRBD1. Germline V gene sequence: CDR1 SGHKS, CDR2 YYEKEE (reference sequence). Germline trimming cut 4 bases from V and 4 bases from J; bases unmatched to any gene: 7. The CDR3 has 14 amino acids.

This clonotype was observed many times. V usage is TRBV20-1 and J usage is TRBJ2-7; TRBD1 aligns across 8 bases. The germline CDR1 and CDR2 sequences are DFQATT and SNEGSKA (reference sequence). V shed 0 bases, J shed 4 bases, and the junction held 2 bases outside the gene matches. The CDR3 sequence is 13 residues long. The CDR3 protein is CSAREDRAYEQYF. CDR3 bases: TGCAGTGCTAGAGAGGACAGGGCGTACGAGCAGTACTTC.

This clonotype occurred many times. This chain joins TRBV28 and TRBJ2-7; D is perhaps TRBD1 (6 bases). The CDR3 consists of 14 residues. Per germline, CDR1 MDHEN and CDR2 SYDVKM. With 4 bases removed from V and 0 bases from J, the gap between germline ends came to 10 bases. DNA for the CDR3: TGTGCCAGCAGTTCGACAGGCGTCTCCTACGAGCAGTACTTC. This sequence encodes CASSSTGVSYEQYF.

This clonotype appeared many times. The rearrangement uses TRBV6-5 and TRBJ2-7; TRBD2 matches at 8 bases. After removal of 6 bases from V and 0 bases from J, the junction contained 4 bases not matched to a gene. In germline, CDR1 is MNHEY, CDR2 SVGAGI. CDR3 length: 14 amino acids. The CDR3 region is CASSRTSSSYEQYF. Written as DNA, the CDR3 is TGTGCCAGCAGCCGGACTAGCTCCTCCTACGAGCAGTACTTC.

As to this clonotype: Just one base apart from a much larger clone, this may be a read error. The rearrangement uses TRBV2 and TRBJ2-5, with D perhaps matching TRBD2 (7 bases). Between the trimmed V and J ends, which lost 4 bases and 10 bases, there was a span of 25 bases. Germline V gene sequence: CDR1 SNHLY, CDR2 FYNNEI. The length of the CDR3 is 16 residues. The chain's CDR3 is CASSAATSPRGAFQYF. The CDR3 DNA reads TGTGCCAGCAGTGCGGCGACTAGTCCCCGGGGGGCATTCCAGTACTTC.